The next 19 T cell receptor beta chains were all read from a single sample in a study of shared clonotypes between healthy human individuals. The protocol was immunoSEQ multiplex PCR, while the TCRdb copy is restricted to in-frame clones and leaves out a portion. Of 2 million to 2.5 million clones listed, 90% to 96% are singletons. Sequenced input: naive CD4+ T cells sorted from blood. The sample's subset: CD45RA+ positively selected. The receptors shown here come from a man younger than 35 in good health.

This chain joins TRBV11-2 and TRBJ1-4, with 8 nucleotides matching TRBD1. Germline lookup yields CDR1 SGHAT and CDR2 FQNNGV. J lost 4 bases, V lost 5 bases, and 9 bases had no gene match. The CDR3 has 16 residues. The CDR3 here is CASSLSGTGINEKLFF. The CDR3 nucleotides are TGTGCCAGCAGCCTCTCCGGGACAGGAATTAATGAAAAACTGTTTTTT.

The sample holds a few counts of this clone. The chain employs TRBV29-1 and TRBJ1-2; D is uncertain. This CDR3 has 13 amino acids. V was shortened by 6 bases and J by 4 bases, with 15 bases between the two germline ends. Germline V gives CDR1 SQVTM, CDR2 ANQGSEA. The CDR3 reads CSVDGNSLYGYTF. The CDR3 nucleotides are TGCAGCGTAGACGGGAACAGCCTCTATGGCTACACCTTC.

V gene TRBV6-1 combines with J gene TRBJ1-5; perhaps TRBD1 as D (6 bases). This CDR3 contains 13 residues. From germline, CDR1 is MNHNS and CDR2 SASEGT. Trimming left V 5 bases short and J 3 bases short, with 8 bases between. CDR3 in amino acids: CASSSGDNQPQHF. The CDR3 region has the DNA TGTGCCAGCAGTTCAGGGGACAATCAGCCCCAGCATTTT.

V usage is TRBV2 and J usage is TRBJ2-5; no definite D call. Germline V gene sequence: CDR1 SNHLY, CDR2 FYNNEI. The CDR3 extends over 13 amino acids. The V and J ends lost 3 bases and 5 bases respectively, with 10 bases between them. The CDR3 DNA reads TGTGCCAGCAGTGAGGATCGGCCCGAGACCCAGTACTTC. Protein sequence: CASSEDRPETQYF. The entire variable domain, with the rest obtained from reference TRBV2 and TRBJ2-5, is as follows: EPEVTQTPSHQVTQMGQEVILRCVPISNHLYFYWYRQILGQKVEFLVSFYNNEISEKSEIFDDQFSVERPDGSNFTLKIRSTKLEDSAMYFCASSEDRPETQYFGPGTRLLVL.

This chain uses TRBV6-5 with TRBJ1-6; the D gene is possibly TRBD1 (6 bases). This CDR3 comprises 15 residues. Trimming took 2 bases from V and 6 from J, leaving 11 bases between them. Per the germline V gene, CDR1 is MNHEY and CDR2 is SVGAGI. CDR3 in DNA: TGTGCCAGCAGTTACAGCCAGGGGATTAATTCACCCCTCCACTTT. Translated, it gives CASSYSQGINSPLHF.

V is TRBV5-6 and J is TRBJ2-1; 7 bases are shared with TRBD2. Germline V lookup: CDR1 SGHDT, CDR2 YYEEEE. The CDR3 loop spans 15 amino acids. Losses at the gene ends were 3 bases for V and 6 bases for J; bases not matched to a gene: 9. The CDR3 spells CASSSQRDGANEQFF. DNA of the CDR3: TGTGCCAGCAGCTCTCAGCGGGATGGGGCCAATGAGCAGTTCTTC.

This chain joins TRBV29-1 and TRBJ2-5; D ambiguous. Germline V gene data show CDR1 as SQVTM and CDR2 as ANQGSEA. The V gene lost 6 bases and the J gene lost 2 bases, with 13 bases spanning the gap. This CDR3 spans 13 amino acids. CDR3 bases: TGCAGCGTCCAAGCGTCGCCTCAAGAGACCCAGTACTTC. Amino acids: CSVQASPQETQYF.

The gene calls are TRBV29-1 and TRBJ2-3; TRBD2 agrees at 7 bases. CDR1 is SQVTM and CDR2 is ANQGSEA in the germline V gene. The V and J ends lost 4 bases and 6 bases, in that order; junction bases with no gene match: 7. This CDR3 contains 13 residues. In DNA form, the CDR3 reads TGCAGCGTTGGCGCGGGAGTGTCCGATACGCAGTATTTT. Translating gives CSVGAGVSDTQYF.

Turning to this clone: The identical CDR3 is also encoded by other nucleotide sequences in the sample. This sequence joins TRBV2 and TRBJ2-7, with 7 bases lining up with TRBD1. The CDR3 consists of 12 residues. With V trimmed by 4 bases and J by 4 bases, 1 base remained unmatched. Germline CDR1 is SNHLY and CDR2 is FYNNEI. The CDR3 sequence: CASSGDSYEQYF. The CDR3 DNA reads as TGTGCCAGCAGTGGGGACAGTTACGAGCAGTACTTC.

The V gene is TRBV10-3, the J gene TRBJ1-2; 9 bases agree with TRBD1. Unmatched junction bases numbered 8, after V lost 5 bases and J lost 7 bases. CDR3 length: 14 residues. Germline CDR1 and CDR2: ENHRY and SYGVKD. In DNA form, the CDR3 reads TGTGCCATCAGTCAGGGACAGGGTGTAGGTGGCTACACCTTC. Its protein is CAISQGQGVGGYTF.

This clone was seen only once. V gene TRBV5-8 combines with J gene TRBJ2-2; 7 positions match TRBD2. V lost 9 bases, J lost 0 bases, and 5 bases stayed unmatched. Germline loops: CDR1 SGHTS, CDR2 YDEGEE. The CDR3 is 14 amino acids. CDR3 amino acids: CATGRGTNTGELFF. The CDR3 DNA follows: TGTGCCACCGGGCGGGGGACGAACACCGGGGAGCTGTTTTTT.

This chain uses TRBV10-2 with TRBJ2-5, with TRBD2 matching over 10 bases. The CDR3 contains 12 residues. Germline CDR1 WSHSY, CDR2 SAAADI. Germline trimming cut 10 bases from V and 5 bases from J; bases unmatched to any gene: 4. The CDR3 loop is CATSGSGETQYF. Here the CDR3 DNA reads TGCGCCACTAGCGGGAGCGGGGAGACCCAGTACTTC.

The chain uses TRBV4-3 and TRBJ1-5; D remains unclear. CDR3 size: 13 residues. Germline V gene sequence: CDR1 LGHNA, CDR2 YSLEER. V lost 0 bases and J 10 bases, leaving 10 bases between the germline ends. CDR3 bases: TGCGCCAGCAGCCAAGATCTCAAGGGACCCCAGCATTTT. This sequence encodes CASSQDLKGPQHF.

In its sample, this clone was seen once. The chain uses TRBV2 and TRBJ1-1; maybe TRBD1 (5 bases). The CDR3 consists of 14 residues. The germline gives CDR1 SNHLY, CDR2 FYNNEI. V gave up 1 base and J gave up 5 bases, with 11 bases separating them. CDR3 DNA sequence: TGTGCCAGCAGTGAAGGGGGGATCGGGACTGAAGCTTTCTTT. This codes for CASSEGGIGTEAFF.

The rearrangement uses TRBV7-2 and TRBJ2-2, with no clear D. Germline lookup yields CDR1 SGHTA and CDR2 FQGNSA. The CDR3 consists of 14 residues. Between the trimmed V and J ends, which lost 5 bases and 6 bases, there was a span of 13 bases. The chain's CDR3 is CASSPQGFPGELFF. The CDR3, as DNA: TGTGCCAGCAGCCCCCAAGGGTTCCCCGGGGAGCTGTTTTTT.

The CDR3 DNA reads as TGTGCCAGCAGCCAAGATATCGGAACGGGAGGTTGGGGCCAAGAGACCCAGTACTTC. Translating it yields CASSQDIGTGGWGQETQYF. J is TRBJ2-5 and V is TRBV4-2, with TRBD2 matching 7 bases. After removal of 0 bases from V and 1 base from J, the junction contained 14 bases not matched to a gene. CDR1 is LGHNA and CDR2 is YNFKEQ in the germline V gene. This CDR3 has 19 residues.

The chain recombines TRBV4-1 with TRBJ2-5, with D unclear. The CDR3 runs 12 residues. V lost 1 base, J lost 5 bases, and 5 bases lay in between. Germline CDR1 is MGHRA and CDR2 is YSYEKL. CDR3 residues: CASSQVSETQYF. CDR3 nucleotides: TGCGCCAGCAGCCAAGTCTCGGAGACCCAGTACTTC.

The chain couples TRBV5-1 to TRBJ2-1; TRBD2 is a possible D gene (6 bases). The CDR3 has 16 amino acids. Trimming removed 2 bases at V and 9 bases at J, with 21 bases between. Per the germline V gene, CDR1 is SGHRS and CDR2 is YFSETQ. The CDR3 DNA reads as TGCGCCAGCAGCTTACTTGTCGGGAGTAAGGCGGGTGAGCAGTTCTTC. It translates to CASSLLVGSKAGEQFF. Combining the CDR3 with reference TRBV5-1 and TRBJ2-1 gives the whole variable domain KAGVTQTPRYLIKTRGQQVTLSCSPISGHRSVSWYQQTPGQGLQFLFEYFSETQRNKGNFPGRFSGRQFSNSRSEMNVSTLELGDSALYLCASSLLVGSKAGEQFFGPGTRLTVL.

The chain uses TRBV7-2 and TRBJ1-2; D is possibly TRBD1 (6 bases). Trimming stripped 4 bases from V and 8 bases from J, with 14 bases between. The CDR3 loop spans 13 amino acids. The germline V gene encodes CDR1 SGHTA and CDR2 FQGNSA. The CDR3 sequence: CASSSPTGRGYTF. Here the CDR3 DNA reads TGTGCCAGCAGCTCTCCGACAGGAAGGGGCTACACCTTC.